This T cell receptor beta chain was captured by sequencing in a study of Graves' ophthalmopathy and Graves' hyperthyroidism. CDR1 is PRHDT and CDR2 is FYEKMQ in the germline V gene (reference sequence). V was clipped by 3 bases and J by 6 bases; unmatched bases: 15. The CDR3 contains 18 residues. Ineligible for inclusion were patients with other autoimmune diseases, uncontrolled infections, pregnancy or lactation. Around 10 ml of fresh blood yielded the PBMCs by density gradient. As the template, RNA transcripts were used to amplify TCR beta CDR3 regions. The library came from an HTBI-primed first-round RT-PCR and a second-round multiplex PCR. Using its own MiXCR run on the multiplex PCR reads, TCRdb lists one record per CDR3 protein. The sample carries about 480,000 distinct CDR3 sequences, 13% to 15% recorded once. The sample holds many counts of this clonotype.

The sample consisted of blood. This receptor was obtained from a woman aged 25 to 39 with Graves' ophthalmopathy. The V call is TRBV13, the J call TRBJ2-2, with TRBD2 matching 8 bases. CDR3 in amino acids: CASSLDGGAQNVAGELFF. In nucleotides, the CDR3 is TGTGCCAGCAGCTTGGACGGGGGGGCCCAAAACGTCGCCGGGGAGCTGTTTTTT. Complete variable domain (other parts from reference TRBV13 and TRBJ2-2): AAGVIQSPRHLIKEKRETATLKCYPIPRHDTVYWYQQGPGQDPQFLISFYEKMQSDKGSIPDRFSAQQFSDYHSELNMSSLELGDSALYFCASSLDGGAQNVAGELFFGEGSRLTVL.